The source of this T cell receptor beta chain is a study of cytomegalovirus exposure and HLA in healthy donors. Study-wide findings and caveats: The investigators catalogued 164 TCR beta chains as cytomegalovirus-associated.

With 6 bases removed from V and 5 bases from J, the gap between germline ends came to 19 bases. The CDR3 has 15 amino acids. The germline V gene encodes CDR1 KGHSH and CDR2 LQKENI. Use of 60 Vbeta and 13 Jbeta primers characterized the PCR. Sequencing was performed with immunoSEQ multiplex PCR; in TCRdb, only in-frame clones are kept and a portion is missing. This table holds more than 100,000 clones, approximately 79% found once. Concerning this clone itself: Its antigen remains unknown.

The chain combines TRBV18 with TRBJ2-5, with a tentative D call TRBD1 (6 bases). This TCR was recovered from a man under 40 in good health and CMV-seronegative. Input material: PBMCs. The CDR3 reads CASSPPRGGGETQYF. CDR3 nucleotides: TGTGCCAGCTCCCCGCCCAGGGGCGGTGGGGAGACCCAGTACTTC.